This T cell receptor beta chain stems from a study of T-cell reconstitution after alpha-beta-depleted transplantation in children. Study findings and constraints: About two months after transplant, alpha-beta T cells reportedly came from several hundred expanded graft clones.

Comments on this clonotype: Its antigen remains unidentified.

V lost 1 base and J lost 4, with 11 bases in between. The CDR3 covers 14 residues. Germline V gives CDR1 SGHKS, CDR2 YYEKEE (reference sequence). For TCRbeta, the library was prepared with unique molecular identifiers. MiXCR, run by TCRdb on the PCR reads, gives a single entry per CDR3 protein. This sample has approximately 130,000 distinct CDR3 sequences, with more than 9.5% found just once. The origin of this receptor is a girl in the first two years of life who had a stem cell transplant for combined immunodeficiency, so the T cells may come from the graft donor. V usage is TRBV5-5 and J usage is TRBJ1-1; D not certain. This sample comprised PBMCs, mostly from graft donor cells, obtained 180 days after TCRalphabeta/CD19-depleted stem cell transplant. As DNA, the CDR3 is TGTGCCAGCAGCTTGCCGGGTTTAGCCACTGAAGCTTTCTTT. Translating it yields CASSLPGLATEAFF.